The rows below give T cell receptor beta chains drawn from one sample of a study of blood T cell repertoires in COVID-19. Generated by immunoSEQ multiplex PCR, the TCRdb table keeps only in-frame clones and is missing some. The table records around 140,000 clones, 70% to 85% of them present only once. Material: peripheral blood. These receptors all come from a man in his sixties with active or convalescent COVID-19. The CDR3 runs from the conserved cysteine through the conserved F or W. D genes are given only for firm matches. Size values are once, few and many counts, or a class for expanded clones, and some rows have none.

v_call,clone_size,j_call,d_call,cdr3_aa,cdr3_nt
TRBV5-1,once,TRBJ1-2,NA,CASSLVPPTEDNYGYTF,TGCGCCAGCAGCTTGGTACCTCCGACGGAGGATAACTATGGCTACACCTTC
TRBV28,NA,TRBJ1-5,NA,CASSGTLFLQPQHF,TGTGCCAGCAGTGGGACACTCTTTTTACAGCCCCAGCATTTT
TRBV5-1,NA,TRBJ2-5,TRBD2,CASSFGSGTGTQYF,TGCGCCAGCAGCTTTGGTAGCGGGACCGGGACCCAGTACTTC
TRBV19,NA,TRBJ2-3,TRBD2,CASSFRLAATDTQYF,TGTGCCAGTAGCTTCCGACTAGCCGCCACAGATACGCAGTATTTT
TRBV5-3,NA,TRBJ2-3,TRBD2,CARKREASTDTQYF,TGTGCCAGAAAGCGGGAGGCCAGCACAGATACGCAGTATTTT
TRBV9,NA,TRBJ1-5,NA,CASSVAPSTEQPQHF,TGTGCCAGCAGCGTAGCTCCCTCCACTGAGCAGCCCCAGCATTTT
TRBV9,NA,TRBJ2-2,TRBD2,CASSLRLAANTGELFF,TGTGCCAGCAGCCTGAGACTAGCGGCGAACACCGGGGAGCTGTTTTTT
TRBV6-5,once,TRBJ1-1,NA,CASSYSRGDTEAFF,TGTGCCAGCAGTTACTCACGGGGGGACACTGAAGCTTTCTTT
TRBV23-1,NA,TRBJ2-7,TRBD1,CASSQSGRAGQGDEQYF,TGCGCCAGCAGTCAATCGGGCCGTGCGGGACAGGGAGACGAGCAGTACTTC
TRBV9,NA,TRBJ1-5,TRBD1,CASSAEGQGVQPQHF,TGTGCCAGCAGCGCCGAGGGACAGGGTGTCCAGCCCCAGCATTTT
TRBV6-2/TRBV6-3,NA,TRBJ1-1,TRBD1,CASSYKGQPFRLNTEAFF,TGTGCCAGCAGTTACAAGGGACAGCCGTTTCGTCTGAACACTGAAGCTTTCTTT
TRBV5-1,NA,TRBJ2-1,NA,CASSLVGRPKQYNEQFF,TGCGCCAGCAGCTTGGTTGGCAGGCCGAAGCAATACAATGAGCAGTTCTTC
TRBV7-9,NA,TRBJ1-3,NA,CASSLIDPGPGNTIYF,TGTGCCAGCAGCTTAATAGACCCTGGGCCTGGAAACACCATATATTTT
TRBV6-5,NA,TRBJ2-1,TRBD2,CASSYPTSGRAEQFF,TGTGCCAGCAGTTACCCCACCAGCGGGAGGGCCGAGCAGTTCTTC
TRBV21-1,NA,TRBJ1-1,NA,CASSNIFPEAIQGGRDTEAFF,TGTGCCAGCAGCAACATTTTCCCAGAGGCTATCCAGGGGGGTAGGGACACTGAAGCTTTCTTT
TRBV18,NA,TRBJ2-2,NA,CASSAPPPGELFF,TGTGCCAGCTCGGCTCCCCCTCCCGGGGAGCTGTTTTTT
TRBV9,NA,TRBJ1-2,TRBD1,CASSNDRDRLYGYTF,TGTGCCAGCAGCAATGACCGGGACAGGCTCTATGGCTACACCTTC
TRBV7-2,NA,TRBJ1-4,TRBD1,CASSLTGGTTNEKLFF,TGTGCCAGCAGTCTGACAGGGGGAACAACTAATGAAAAACTGTTTTTT
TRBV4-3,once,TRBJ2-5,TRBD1,CASSQNRGRETQYF,TGCGCCAGCAGCCAAAACAGGGGGCGGGAGACCCAGTACTTC
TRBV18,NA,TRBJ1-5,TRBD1,CASSPQGQDHQPQHF,TGTGCCAGCTCACCACAGGGACAGGACCATCAGCCCCAGCATTTT
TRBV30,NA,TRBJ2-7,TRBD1,CAWSGNEQGAIDEQYF,TGTGCCTGGAGCGGAAATGAACAGGGGGCCATCGACGAGCAGTACTTC
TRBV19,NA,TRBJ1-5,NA,CASSISSRVSQPQHF,TGTGCCAGTAGTATCTCGTCCAGGGTCAGTCAGCCCCAGCATTTT